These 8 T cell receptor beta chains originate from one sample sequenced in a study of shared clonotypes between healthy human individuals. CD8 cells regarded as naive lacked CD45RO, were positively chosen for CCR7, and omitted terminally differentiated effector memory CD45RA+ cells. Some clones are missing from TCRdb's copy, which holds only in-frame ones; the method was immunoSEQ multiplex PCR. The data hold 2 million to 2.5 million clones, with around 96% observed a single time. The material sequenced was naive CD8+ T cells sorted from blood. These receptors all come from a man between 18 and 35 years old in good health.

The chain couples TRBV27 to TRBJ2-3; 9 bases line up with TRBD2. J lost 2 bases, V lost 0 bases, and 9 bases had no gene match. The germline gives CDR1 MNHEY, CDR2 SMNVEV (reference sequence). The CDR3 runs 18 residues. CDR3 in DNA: TGTGCCAGCAGTTTATCGGGGGGTAGCGGGAGCGCCACAGATACGCAGTATTTT. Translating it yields CASSLSGGSGSATDTQYF.

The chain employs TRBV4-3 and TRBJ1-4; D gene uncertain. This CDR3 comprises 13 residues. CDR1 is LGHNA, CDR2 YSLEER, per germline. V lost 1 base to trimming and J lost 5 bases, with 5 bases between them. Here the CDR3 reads CASSQGENEKLFF. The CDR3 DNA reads TGCGCCAGCAGCCAAGGAGAAAATGAAAAACTGTTTTTT.

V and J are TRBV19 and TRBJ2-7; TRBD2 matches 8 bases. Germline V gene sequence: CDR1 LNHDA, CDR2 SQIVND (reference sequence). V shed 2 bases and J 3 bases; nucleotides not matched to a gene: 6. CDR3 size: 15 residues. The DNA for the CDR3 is TGTGCCAGTAGTATACGGCGGGAGGCGGGCTACGAGCAGTACTTC. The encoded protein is CASSIRREAGYEQYF.

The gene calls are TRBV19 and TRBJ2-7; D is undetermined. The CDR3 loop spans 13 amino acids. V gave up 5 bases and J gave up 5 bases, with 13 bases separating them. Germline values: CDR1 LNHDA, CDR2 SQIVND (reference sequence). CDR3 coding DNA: TGTGCCAGTAGTGGAACCCCTCTTAACGAGCAGTACTTC. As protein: CASSGTPLNEQYF. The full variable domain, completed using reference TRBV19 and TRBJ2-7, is DGGITQSPKYLFRKEGQNVTLSCEQNLNHDAMYWYRQDPGQGLRLIYYSQIVNDFQKGDIAEGYSVSREKKESFPLTVTSAQKNPTAFYLCASSGTPLNEQYFGPGTRLTVT.

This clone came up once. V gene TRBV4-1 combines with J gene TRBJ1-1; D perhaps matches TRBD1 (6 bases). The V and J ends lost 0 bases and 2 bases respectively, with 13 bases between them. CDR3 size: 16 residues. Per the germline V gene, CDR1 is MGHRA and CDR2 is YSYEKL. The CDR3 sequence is CASSQDGQGYNTEAFF. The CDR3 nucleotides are TGCGCCAGCAGCCAAGATGGGCAGGGGTACAACACTGAAGCTTTCTTT.

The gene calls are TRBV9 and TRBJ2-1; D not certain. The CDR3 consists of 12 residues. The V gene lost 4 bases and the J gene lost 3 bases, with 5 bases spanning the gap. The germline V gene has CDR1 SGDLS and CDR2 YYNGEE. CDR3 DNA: TGTGCCAGCAGCCTCCGCTACAATGAGCAGTTCTTC. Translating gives CASSLRYNEQFF.

CDR3 DNA sequence: TGTGCCAGTAGTCTTGCGGGGGGTGTTTACAATGAGCAGTTCTTC. Translating gives CASSLAGGVYNEQFF. The rearrangement joins TRBV19 to TRBJ2-1, with TRBD2 matching over 8 bases. The trim removed 5 bases at V and 4 bases at J, leaving 7 bases unmatched. This CDR3 contains 15 residues. The germline V gene has CDR1 LNHDA and CDR2 SQIVND (reference sequence).

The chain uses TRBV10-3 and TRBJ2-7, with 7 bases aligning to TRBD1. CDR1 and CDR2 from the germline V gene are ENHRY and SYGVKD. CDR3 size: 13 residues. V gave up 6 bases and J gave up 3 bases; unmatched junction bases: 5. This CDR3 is CAIRGDRDYEQYF. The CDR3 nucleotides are TGTGCCATCAGGGGCGACAGGGACTACGAGCAGTACTTC.